This entry lists 27 T cell receptor beta chains sequenced from one sample in a study of CD8 T cells in ankylosing spondylitis. A single record per CDR3 protein comes from TCRdb applying MiXCR to the 5' RACE reads. The table shows 340,000 or so distinct CDR3 sequences, with roughly 14% occurring only once. The material sequenced was blood, either unsorted or a sorted T cell fraction (not recorded which). These receptors were obtained from a male donor with ankylosing spondylitis or in good health (not recorded which).

This clonotype came up a few times. The V gene is TRBV7-9, the J gene TRBJ2-3; TRBD1 matches 8 bases. The CDR3 length is 16 residues. The V segment lost 1 base and the J segment 2 bases; nucleotides outside the gene matches: 5. Germline values: CDR1 SEHNR, CDR2 FQNEAQ (reference sequence). CDR3 loop: CASSLGGTGNTDTQYF. The CDR3, as DNA: TGTGCCAGCAGCTTAGGGGGGACAGGTAACACAGATACGCAGTATTTT.

This clonotype was counted only a few times. The chain is built from TRBV4-2 and TRBJ2-7; maybe TRBD2 (5 bases). The V gene's germline CDR1 is LGHNA and CDR2 YNFKEQ. The CDR3 runs 16 residues. The V and J ends lost 1 base and 1 base respectively, with 14 bases between them. The CDR3 DNA sequence: TGTGCCAGCAGCCAAGCGGGGTTGGCAGTTTCCTACGAGCAGTACTTC. Amino acids: CASSQAGLAVSYEQYF.

Worth noting for this clonotype: The junction differs from germline at one of its ends, possibly a read error. The chain joins TRBV24-1 to TRBJ1-1; D not resolved. CDR3 length: 13 amino acids. Looked up from germline, CDR1 is KGHDR and CDR2 is SFDVKD. The CDR3 DNA sequence: TGTGCCACCAGTGATTTGGTGAATACTGAAGCTTTCTTT. Protein: CATSDLVNTEAFF.

A few counts support this clonotype. The rearrangement uses TRBV11-2 and TRBJ2-7; the match to TRBD1 covers 8 bases. The V and J ends lost 0 bases and 2 bases, in that order; junction bases with no gene match: 12. The CDR3 totals 18 residues. Germline V CDR1 and CDR2: SGHAT, FQNNGV. This chain's CDR3 is CASSLDLIGQGNPYEQYF. The CDR3 DNA follows: TGTGCCAGCAGCTTAGATCTAATTGGACAGGGAAATCCCTACGAGCAGTACTTC. Using reference TRBV11-2 and TRBJ2-7 for the parts outside the CDR3, the full variable domain is EAGVAQSPRYKIIEKRQSVAFWCNPISGHATLYWYQQILGQGPKLLIQFQNNGVVDDSQLPKDRFSAERLKGVDSTLKIQPAKLEDSAVYLCASSLDLIGQGNPYEQYFGPGTRLTVT.

The chain is built from TRBV10-2 and TRBJ2-5; no clear D. Per the germline V gene, CDR1 is WSHSY and CDR2 is SAAADI. Trimming removed 4 bases from V and 2 bases from J, with 8 bases in between. The CDR3 has 13 residues. CDR3 coding DNA: TGCGCCAGCAGTGGATTCCAACAAGAGACCCAGTACTTC. This translates into CASSGFQQETQYF.

The genes are TRBV6-2 or TRBV6-3 and TRBJ2-3; tentatively, D is TRBD1 (7 bases). Trimming took off 2 bases at V and 6 bases at J, with 21 bases between the two ends. CDR3 size: 17 residues. The V gene's germline CDR1 is MNHEY and CDR2 SVGEGT. The CDR3 region is CASSYGGGQLVGDTQYF. The CDR3 DNA reads as TGTGCCAGCAGTTACGGAGGGGGACAGTTGGTGGGCGATACGCAGTATTTT.

The chain carries TRBV20-1 and TRBJ2-3; possible D gene TRBD2, 5 bases. V lost 1 base to trimming and J lost 6 bases, with 14 bases between them. Germline CDR1 and CDR2: DFQATT and SNEGSKA (reference sequence). There are 14 residues in the CDR3. The CDR3 DNA reads as TGCAGTGCTAGAGTCCTCGGGATAGCGGATACGCAGTATTTT. It specifies CSARVLGIADTQYF.

In this sample, this clonotype turned up a few times. The genes are TRBV29-1 and TRBJ2-2; 9 bases match TRBD2. The CDR3 has 16 residues. V dropped 6 bases and J dropped 7; count of bases not matched to a gene: 15. Germline CDR1 and CDR2: SQVTM and ANQGSEA. CDR3 amino acids: CSVLPGLAWEGGELFF. The CDR3 nucleotides are TGCAGCGTCCTACCGGGACTAGCTTGGGAGGGCGGGGAGCTGTTTTTT.

This chain uses TRBV20-1 with TRBJ2-3; 7 nucleotides align to TRBD2. This CDR3 has 16 residues. Germline assignment: CDR1 DFQATT and CDR2 SNEGSKA (reference sequence). V dropped 0 bases and J dropped 0; count of bases not matched to a gene: 6. CDR3 coding DNA: TGCAGTGCTAGAGACTATCGGCGGGGGAGCACAGATACGCAGTATTTT. It yields the protein CSARDYRRGSTDTQYF.

This sequence joins TRBV20-1 and TRBJ1-1; perhaps TRBD1 as D (6 bases). Deletions cut 7 bases from V and 3 bases from J, with 15 bases between. Germline assignment: CDR1 DFQATT and CDR2 SNEGSKA (reference sequence). The CDR3 runs 13 residues. The CDR3 loop reads CSVTRTADTEAFF. Written as DNA, the CDR3 is TGCAGTGTTACGCGGACAGCGGACACTGAAGCTTTCTTT.

This clonotype was seen only a few times. V and J are TRBV5-1 and TRBJ2-2; D is perhaps TRBD2 (7 bases). Germline lookup yields CDR1 SGHRS and CDR2 YFSETQ. Trimming left V 3 bases short and J 5 bases short, with 20 bases between. The CDR3 covers 17 residues. The CDR3 DNA follows: TGCGCCAGCAGCTCTGCCTTTTCGGGGGGCGGAACCGGGGAGCTGTTTTTT. Its translation: CASSSAFSGGGTGELFF.

This clonotype was found a few times. The rearrangement uses TRBV12-3 or TRBV12-4 and TRBJ1-3, with 7 bases lining up with TRBD1. V trimming: 10 bases; J trimming: 2 bases; junction bases outside the gene matches: 8. The CDR3 length is 14 residues. The CDR3 loop reads CATQGEVTGNTIYF. DNA of the CDR3: TGTGCCACCCAGGGGGAGGTCACTGGAAACACCATATATTTT.

This clonotype was detected a few times. The J gene is TRBJ2-7, the V gene TRBV2; 12 bases match TRBD2. With 6 bases clipped from V and 2 bases from J, the junction kept 5 bases outside the gene matches. Germline V gives CDR1 SNHLY, CDR2 FYNNEI. CDR3 length: 15 residues. The DNA of the CDR3 is TGTGCCAGCAGCGTGACTAGCGGGGGACCCTACGAGCAGTACTTC. Amino acid sequence: CASSVTSGGPYEQYF. Filled out from reference TRBV2 and TRBJ2-7, the complete variable domain reads EPEVTQTPSHQVTQMGQEVILRCVPISNHLYFYWYRQILGQKVEFLVSFYNNEISEKSEIFDDQFSVERPDGSNFTLKIRSTKLEDSAMYFCASSVTSGGPYEQYFGPGTRLTVT.

The chain has TRBV6-5 and TRBJ2-3; possible D gene TRBD2, 6 bases. The CDR3 spans 15 residues. CDR1 and CDR2 from the germline V gene are MNHEY and SVGAGI. V was trimmed by 0 bases and J by 3 bases, leaving 10 bases between them. The CDR3 bases are TGTGCCAGCAGTTACTCCGGGACTCTGACAGATACGCAGTATTTT. Amino acid sequence: CASSYSGTLTDTQYF.

This clonotype was seen only a few times. The rearrangement links TRBV5-1 to TRBJ1-5, with D hard to call. Trimming pared 0 bases from V and 7 bases from J, leaving 8 bases between. Germline CDR1 is SGHRS and CDR2 is YFSETQ. CDR3 size: 13 residues. This CDR3 is CASSLDVTQPQHF. The CDR3 DNA sequence: TGCGCCAGCAGCTTGGACGTGACCCAGCCCCAGCATTTT.

This clonotype was seen a handful of times. The chain has TRBV20-1 and TRBJ2-1; 7 bases match TRBD1. CDR1 and CDR2 (germline): DFQATT, SNEGSKA (reference sequence). The CDR3 sequence is 17 residues long. The trim removed 0 bases at V and 4 bases at J, leaving 12 bases unmatched. Written as DNA, the CDR3 is TGCAGTGCTAGAGAAAGGGTCGACAGGGACCCTTACAATGAGCAGTTCTTC. As protein: CSARERVDRDPYNEQFF.

This chain joins TRBV5-1 and TRBJ2-3, with D unresolved. This CDR3 comprises 14 residues. Per germline, CDR1 SGHRS and CDR2 YFSETQ. V was shortened by 0 bases and J by 5 bases, with 10 bases between the two germline ends. CDR3 nucleotide sequence: TGCGCCAGCAGCTTGGGGATTCCAGGAGATACGCAGTATTTT. Amino acids: CASSLGIPGDTQYF.

This clonotype has only a few counts. The V and J genes are TRBV20-1 and TRBJ2-1; D not resolved. The CDR3 has 13 residues. Germline V gene lookup returns CDR1 DFQATT and CDR2 SNEGSKA (reference sequence). Trimming shortened V by 2 bases and J by 4 bases, and 9 bases separated the two germline ends. CDR3 nucleotide sequence: TGCAGTGCTAGACCCCGAGGATACAATGAGCAGTTCTTC. Translating gives CSARPRGYNEQFF.

Only a few counts were recorded for this clonotype. The genes are TRBV30 and TRBJ2-7; D not certain. V was clipped by 3 bases and J by 0 bases, with 9 bases between them. Germline CDR1 GTSNPN, CDR2 SVGIG (reference sequence). CDR3 size: 13 residues. This chain's CDR3 is CAWRDRGSYEQYF. The CDR3 DNA reads as TGTGCCTGGAGAGACCGAGGCTCCTACGAGCAGTACTTC.

The V call is TRBV11-2, the J call TRBJ2-5; the D call may be TRBD1 or TRBD2 (6 bases each). Germline V gene data show CDR1 as SGHAT and CDR2 as FQNNGV. CDR3 size: 15 residues. V lost 4 bases to trimming and J lost 5 bases, with 17 bases between them. As DNA, the CDR3 is TGTGCCAGCAGCTCCCAAGGGGGGATAGAGGAGACCCAGTACTTC. This translates into CASSSQGGIEETQYF.

This clonotype turned up a few times. The chain employs TRBV7-9 and TRBJ2-2; 7 nucleotides align to TRBD1. In germline, CDR1 is SEHNR, CDR2 FQNEAQ (reference sequence). CDR3 length: 16 residues. Losses at the gene ends were 4 bases for V and 4 bases for J; bases not matched to a gene: 9. CDR3 in amino acids: CASSSPGQYGTGELFF. The CDR3 DNA follows: TGTGCCAGCAGCTCTCCGGGACAGTATGGCACCGGGGAGCTGTTTTTT.

The sample holds a few counts of this clonotype. This sequence joins TRBV20-1 and TRBJ1-5; no firm D call. This CDR3 region has 14 residues. CDR1 and CDR2 from the germline V gene are DFQATT and SNEGSKA (reference sequence). The V end lost 0 bases, the J end lost 3 bases, and 9 bases lay between the germline ends. The CDR3 loop reads CSARDGPYNQPQHF. The CDR3 DNA reads TGCAGTGCTAGAGATGGGCCCTACAATCAGCCCCAGCATTTT.

This clonotype was counted a few times. The V gene is TRBV5-1, the J gene TRBJ2-2; D unresolved. Trimming shortened V by 1 base and J by 0 bases, and 10 bases separated the two germline ends. The V gene's germline CDR1 is SGHRS and CDR2 YFSETQ. The CDR3 extends over 16 amino acids. CDR3 nucleotide sequence: TGCGCCAGCAGCTTGTTTAGCTCCCCGAACACCGGGGAGCTGTTTTTT. This gives the protein CASSLFSSPNTGELFF.

V gene TRBV12-5 combines with J gene TRBJ2-7; D unclear. V dropped 1 base and J dropped 0 bases, with 7 bases sitting between them. In germline, CDR1 is LGHNT, CDR2 FRNRAP. This CDR3 is built from 14 residues. This chain's CDR3 is CASGLAAGSYEQYF. Written as DNA, the CDR3 is TGTGCTAGTGGTTTGGCTGCCGGCTCCTACGAGCAGTACTTC.

This clonotype was seen a handful of times. The genes are TRBV11-2 and TRBJ1-1, with D possibly matching TRBD1 (6 bases). The length of the CDR3 is 16 residues. Trimming took off 5 bases at V and 2 bases at J, with 18 bases between the two ends. Germline V gene sequence: CDR1 SGHAT, CDR2 FQNNGV. In DNA, the CDR3 is TGTGCCAGCAGCATCTGGGGAGGACAGCCCAACACTGAAGCTTTCTTT. Protein: CASSIWGGQPNTEAFF.

The V gene is TRBV2, the J gene TRBJ1-6; D gene ambiguous. The CDR3 has 15 amino acids. The germline V gene has CDR1 SNHLY and CDR2 FYNNEI. The V gene lost 3 bases and the J gene lost 10 bases, with 16 bases spanning the gap. The CDR3 coding sequence is TGTGCCAGCAGTGAGTCTACGGTCGGGTGGTCACCCCTCCACTTT. The encoded protein is CASSESTVGWSPLHF.

This clonotype appeared a few times. The gene calls are TRBV28 and TRBJ2-3, with D uncertain. Per the germline V gene, CDR1 is MDHEN and CDR2 is SYDVKM. V was cut by 2 bases and J by 9 bases, with 9 bases left in between. This CDR3 is 12 amino acids long. In DNA form, the CDR3 reads TGTGCCAGCAGTTTAAATCAACCAACGCAGTATTTT. Translated: CASSLNQPTQYF.